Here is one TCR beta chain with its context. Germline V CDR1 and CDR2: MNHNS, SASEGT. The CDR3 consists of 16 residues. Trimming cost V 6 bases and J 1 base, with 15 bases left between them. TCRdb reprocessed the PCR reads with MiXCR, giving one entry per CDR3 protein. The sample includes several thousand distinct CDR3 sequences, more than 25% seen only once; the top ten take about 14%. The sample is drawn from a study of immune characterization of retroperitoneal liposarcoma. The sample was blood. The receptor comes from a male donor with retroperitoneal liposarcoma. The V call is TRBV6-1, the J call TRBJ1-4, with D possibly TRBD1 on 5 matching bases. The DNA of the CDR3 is TGTGCCAGCAGGGATCCGGGGGGATTAACTAATGAAAAACTGTTTTTT. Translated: CASRDPGGLTNEKLFF.